Listed below are T cell receptor beta chains from one sample, sequenced in a study of early T cells in non-severe SARS-CoV-2 infection. TCRdb itself ran the 5' RACE reads through MiXCR, one entry per CDR3 protein. The top ten clones hold 5.1% of a sample with more than 90,000 distinct CDR3 sequences, 11% of them seen once. The source material was whole blood. The origin of the receptors is an adult who was a healthcare worker with PCR-confirmed SARS-CoV-2 infection or an uninfected control (not recorded which). CDR3s include the opening cysteine and the closing phenylalanine or tryptophan. A D gene is named only where the DNA matches it firmly. Size tells how often a clone was seen (once, few, many) or the class of an expanded clone, and some rows leave it out.

CDR3nt	CDR3aa	d_gene	j_gene	len	v_gene	abundance
TGTGCCAGCTCATCGGCGGGACAGGGGATAACCGGGGAGCTGTTTTTT	CASSSAGQGITGELFF	TRBD1	TRBJ2-2	16	TRBV18	NA
TGTGCCAGCAGGGGTGGCAAAAACATTCAGTACTTC	CASRGGKNIQYF	NA	TRBJ2-4	12	TRBV7-3	few
TGTGCCAGCCAAAAATGGGGCAGGGAGGATCAGCCCCAGCATTTT	CASQKWGREDQPQHF	NA	TRBJ1-5	15	TRBV6-1	many
TGTGCCAGCAGCTTGGAACAGCATAACTATGGCTACACCTTC	CASSLEQHNYGYTF	NA	TRBJ1-2	14	TRBV5-5	many
TGTGCCAGCAGCGCAACAGACAGCCAAGAGACCCAGTACTTC	CASSATDSQETQYF	NA	TRBJ2-5	14	TRBV9	many
TGCAGCGTTTTTGACAGGCTCGGGGCTGAAGCTTTCTTT	CSVFDRLGAEAFF	NA	TRBJ1-1	13	TRBV29-1	few
TGTGCCAGCAGTTTTCTCTCGGGACTAGCGGGATCCGGCCACGAGCAGTACTTC	CASSFLSGLAGSGHEQYF	TRBD2	TRBJ2-7	18	TRBV28	NA
TGTGCCAGCAGTGTACAGGGTACCTCTGGCTACACCTTC	CASSVQGTSGYTF	NA	TRBJ1-2	13	TRBV25-1	few
TGTGCCAGCAGCTTGAGTACAGACGAAATAGAAGCTTTCTTT	CASSLSTDEIEAFF	NA	TRBJ1-1	14	TRBV7-2	few
TGTGCCAGCAGCGCCACAGGGAGGGCCAAAAACATTCAGTACTTC	CASSATGRAKNIQYF	NA	TRBJ2-4	15	TRBV2	many
TGTGCCAGCAGCCCTGGACTAGCGCAAGATACGCAGTATTTT	CASSPGLAQDTQYF	TRBD2	TRBJ2-3	14	TRBV7-3	few
TGTGCCTGGAGTGAAACATCAGATACGCAGTATTTT	CAWSETSDTQYF	NA	TRBJ2-3	12	TRBV30	NA
TGTGCCAGCAGCCAAGATAGGTCGCCGGGACAGGGGTTCCTCCGGGAGCAGTACTTC	CASSQDRSPGQGFLREQYF	TRBD1	TRBJ2-7	19	TRBV14	NA
TGTGCCAGTAAGGTAGCGGCGAACACCGGGGAGCTGTTTTTT	CASKVAANTGELFF	NA	TRBJ2-2	14	TRBV19	few